Following are 20 T cell receptor beta chains from one sample sequenced in a study of post-analysis software for immune sequencing data. General study results and limits: Controls had lower frequencies than patients of about five TRBV segments, which included TRBV5-6, TRBV5-1 and TRBV20-1.

For these receptors, no antigen is known. Carried by the TCR beta cDNA libraries were unique molecular identifiers. TCRdb analysed the PCR reads with MiXCR anew, one entry per CDR3 protein. The data hold hundreds of thousands of distinct CDR3 sequences, with 44% observed a single time. Sequencing was carried out using blood. The source of these receptors is a girl aged 5-17 years with multiple sclerosis.

Ten or more counts support this clonotype. The rearrangement links TRBV7-8 to TRBJ2-1, with 9 bases matching TRBD2. The ends lost 5 bases at V and 6 bases at J; junction bases unmatched: 11. This CDR3 has 16 amino acids. Germline loops: CDR1 SGHVS, CDR2 FQNEAQ. CDR3 residues: CASSPRAAGGVNEQFF. CDR3 DNA: TGTGCCAGCAGCCCGAGGGCCGCGGGAGGGGTCAATGAGCAGTTCTTC.

The table lists this clonotype with a few counts. The chain combines TRBV5-1 with TRBJ1-2, with D hard to call. Trimming took 0 bases from V and 8 from J, leaving 5 bases between them. This CDR3 comprises 11 residues. The germline gives CDR1 SGHRS, CDR2 YFSETQ. The CDR3: CASSLDRGYTF. CDR3 in DNA: TGCGCCAGCAGCTTGGATAGGGGCTACACCTTC.

The table lists this clonotype with a few counts. The rearrangement joins TRBV7-3 to TRBJ1-6; D call uncertain. The CDR3 is 14 residues long. Trimming stripped 1 base from V and 7 bases from J, with 8 bases between. CDR1 SGHTA and CDR2 FQGTGA come from the germline V gene. CDR3 DNA sequence: TGTGCCAGCAGCTTAAAGGGTCGAAATTCACCCCTCCACTTT. Protein sequence: CASSLKGRNSPLHF.

The chain combines TRBV4-1 with TRBJ2-5, with D tentatively TRBD1 (6 bases). Near its end, the DNA agrees better with TRBJ2-7, so the J call may be wrong. The CDR3 length is 15 residues. The V gene's germline CDR1 is MGHRA and CDR2 YSYEKL. The CDR3 DNA sequence: TGCGCCAGCAGCCAGCCCGACAGGCCCTCTTACGAGCAGTACTTC. Translating it yields CASSQPDRPSYEQYF.

The chain is built from TRBV4-1 and TRBJ2-7; D perhaps matches TRBD2 (5 bases). The V gene's germline CDR1 is MGHRA and CDR2 YSYEKL. V was trimmed by 1 base and J by 0 bases, leaving 10 bases between them. The CDR3 sequence is 15 residues long. CDR3 amino acids: CASSQVRTGSYEQYF. CDR3 bases: TGCGCCAGCAGCCAAGTACGGACTGGCTCCTACGAGCAGTACTTC.

The chain employs TRBV29-1 and TRBJ2-1; 7 nucleotides match TRBD2. Germline trimming cut 3 bases from V and 6 bases from J; bases unmatched to any gene: 5. The CDR3 is made up of 13 amino acids. Germline CDR1 is SQVTM and CDR2 is ANQGSEA. Here the CDR3 reads CSVEGEGGNEQFF. Written as DNA, the CDR3 is TGCAGCGTTGAGGGGGAGGGCGGCAATGAGCAGTTCTTC.

The rearrangement links TRBV5-1 to TRBJ2-3; 12 nucleotides line up with TRBD2. CDR3 length equals 17 residues. V lost 4 bases to trimming and J lost 6 bases; unmatched junction nucleotides: 12. Germline CDR1 and CDR2: SGHRS and YFSETQ. CDR3 sequence reads: CASSPTLAGGFFDTQYF. In nucleotides, the CDR3 is TGCGCCAGCAGCCCTACCCTAGCGGGGGGGTTTTTCGATACGCAGTATTTT.

In DNA, the CDR3 is TGCAGTGCTAGAGTTCCAACAGGGGGCAATGAGCAGTTCTTC. This gives the protein CSARVPTGGNEQFF. V usage is TRBV20-1 and J usage is TRBJ2-1; 8 bases map to TRBD1. After removal of 1 base from V and 6 bases from J, the junction contained 5 bases not matched to a gene. CDR1 DFQATT and CDR2 SNEGSKA come from the germline V gene (reference sequence). CDR3 length: 14 amino acids.

This clonotype came up a few times. The chain couples TRBV9 to TRBJ1-4; TRBD1 might be the D (5 bases). The V gene lost 2 bases and the J gene lost 8 bases, with 16 bases spanning the gap. This CDR3 spans 15 amino acids. CDR1 and CDR2 (germline): SGDLS, YYNGEE. CDR3 DNA: TGTGCCAGCAGCGTTTCACCAGGGAAATCAGAAAAACTGTTTTTT. Protein sequence: CASSVSPGKSEKLFF. The complete variable domain, with remaining parts taken from reference TRBV9 and TRBJ1-4, reads DSGVTQTPKHLITATGQRVTLRCSPRSGDLSVYWYQQSLDQGLQFLIQYYNGEERAKGNILERFSAQQFPDLHSELNLSSLELGDSALYFCASSVSPGKSEKLFFGSGTQLSVL.

This chain uses TRBV29-1 with TRBJ2-5; D uncertain. The DNA end favors TRBJ2-7, so the J call may be wrong. CDR3 length equals 11 residues. The germline CDR1 and CDR2 sequences are SQVTM and ANQGSEA. CDR3 in amino acids: CSFSGGYEQYF. The CDR3 region has the DNA TGCAGCTTCTCAGGTGGCTACGAGCAGTACTTC.

The chain links TRBV6-1 to TRBJ1-2; 12 bases are shared with TRBD1. Germline V lookup: CDR1 MNHNS, CDR2 SASEGT. V lost 5 bases and J lost 8; bases outside the gene matches: 12. CDR3 length: 16 amino acids. In DNA, the CDR3 is TGTGCCAGCAGTACCTTACCGGGACAGGGGGCGCGGGGCTACACCTTC. Amino acids: CASSTLPGQGARGYTF.

This clonotype has more than one count but fewer than ten. V is TRBV4-1 and J is TRBJ2-3; D not certain. Germline-derived CDR1 and CDR2 are MGHRA and YSYEKL. The CDR3 contains 14 residues. Trimming cost V 2 bases and J 6 bases, with 12 bases left between them. The CDR3 region has the DNA TGCGCCAGCAGCCAACTAAGCGTACCCGATACGCAGTATTTT. Amino acids: CASSQLSVPDTQYF.

The chain links TRBV5-1 to TRBJ2-7; D is unclear. This CDR3 region has 15 residues. V lost 0 bases and J 0 bases, leaving 10 bases between the germline ends. Looked up from germline, CDR1 is SGHRS and CDR2 is YFSETQ. CDR3 loop: CASSLGPSSSYEQYF. The CDR3 DNA sequence: TGCGCCAGCAGCTTGGGGCCGAGTTCCTCCTACGAGCAGTACTTC.

This chain joins TRBV5-5 and TRBJ1-1; D is undetermined. Per the germline V gene, CDR1 is SGHKS and CDR2 is YYEKEE (reference sequence). The CDR3 runs to 13 residues. Trimming removed 0 bases at V and 6 bases at J, with 9 bases between. The CDR3 loop reads CASSLGVPAEAFF. CDR3 sequence (DNA): TGTGCCAGCAGCTTGGGGGTCCCCGCTGAAGCTTTCTTT.

In this sample, this clonotype turned up many times. In DNA form, the CDR3 reads TGTGCCATCACCAGCCCAGCAATGGGAGATACGCAGTATTTT. Amino acid sequence: CAITSPAMGDTQYF. This chain connects TRBV10-3 to TRBJ2-3; no reliable D call. CDR3 length: 14 residues. In germline, CDR1 is ENHRY, CDR2 SYGVKD. With 7 bases removed from V and 5 bases from J, the gap between germline ends came to 16 bases.

This clonotype was detected a few times. V and J are TRBV11-2 and TRBJ1-6; 7 nucleotides match TRBD1. Losses at the gene ends were 0 bases for V and 10 bases for J; bases not matched to a gene: 9. The CDR3 contains 16 residues. CDR1 and CDR2 from the germline V gene are SGHAT and FQNNGV. CDR3 loop: CASSLEKWRGHSPLHF. As DNA, the CDR3 is TGTGCCAGCAGCTTAGAAAAATGGAGGGGGCACTCACCCCTCCACTTT.

This sequence joins TRBV7-2 and TRBJ2-5, with TRBD2 matching over 9 bases. The germline V gene has CDR1 SGHTA and CDR2 FQGNSA. V dropped 4 bases and J dropped 11; count of bases not matched to a gene: 14. CDR3 length: 15 amino acids. The CDR3 region has the DNA TGTGCCAGCAGCTGGGGGAGCGGGAGGTTTGGTGAGCAGTACTTC. It yields the protein CASSWGSGRFGEQYF.

This clonotype has only a few counts. CDR3: CSVGWSSGPTDTQYF. CDR3 coding DNA: TGCAGCGTTGGTTGGTCTAGCGGTCCCACAGATACGCAGTATTTT. The chain is built from TRBV29-1 and TRBJ2-3; the match to TRBD2 covers 7 bases. J lost 2 bases, V lost 4 bases, and 9 bases had no gene match. This CDR3 has 15 amino acids. CDR1 is SQVTM and CDR2 is ANQGSEA in the germline V gene.

This clonotype was seen a handful of times. V gene TRBV20-1 combines with J gene TRBJ2-5; D ambiguous. From germline, CDR1 is DFQATT and CDR2 SNEGSKA (reference sequence). There are 14 residues in the CDR3. Trimming removed 0 bases from V and 1 base from J, with 9 bases in between. The CDR3, as DNA: TGCAGTGCTAGAGAGGCACGGCGCCAAGAGACCCAGTACTTC. Amino acids: CSAREARRQETQYF.

The chain has TRBV7-3 and TRBJ2-6; possibly TRBD1 for D (6 bases). The CDR3 sequence is 16 residues long. Germline V lookup: CDR1 SGHTA, CDR2 FQGTGA. V was clipped by 4 bases and J by 0 bases, with 10 bases between them. CDR3 loop: CASSSDSFSGANVLTF. For the CDR3, the DNA is TGTGCCAGCAGCTCGGACAGCTTCTCTGGGGCCAACGTCCTGACTTTC.